This T cell receptor (beta chain) was documented in a study of cytomegalovirus exposure and HLA in healthy donors. Overall study results and limits: The study flagged some 180 TCR beta chains as cytomegalovirus-associated. Later, an analysis found that TCR clusters from the first cohort tended to co-occur in the 90 to 150 validation repertoires.

Per germline, CDR1 SGHDT and CDR2 YYEEEE. The CDR3 runs 16 residues. Trimming took 2 bases from V and 5 from J; bases not matched to a gene: 7. Separate from the approximately 670-subject first cohort, the 120-subject validation cohort was the one that the donors belonged to. Sequencing used immunoSEQ multiplex PCR; TCRdb keeps in-frame clones, though not all of them. Here the sample spans more than 50,000 clones, around 94% being singletons. To note about this clone: Its antigen is currently unknown.

The receptor comes from a man in his late teens or twenties in good health and CMV-seronegative. Sequences were obtained from PBMCs. The rearrangement links TRBV5-6 to TRBJ1-1; 12 bases map to TRBD1. The CDR3 spells CASSFTGTGGRTEAFF. The DNA for the CDR3 is TGTGCCAGCAGCTTCACCGGGACAGGGGGCCGGACTGAAGCTTTCTTT.